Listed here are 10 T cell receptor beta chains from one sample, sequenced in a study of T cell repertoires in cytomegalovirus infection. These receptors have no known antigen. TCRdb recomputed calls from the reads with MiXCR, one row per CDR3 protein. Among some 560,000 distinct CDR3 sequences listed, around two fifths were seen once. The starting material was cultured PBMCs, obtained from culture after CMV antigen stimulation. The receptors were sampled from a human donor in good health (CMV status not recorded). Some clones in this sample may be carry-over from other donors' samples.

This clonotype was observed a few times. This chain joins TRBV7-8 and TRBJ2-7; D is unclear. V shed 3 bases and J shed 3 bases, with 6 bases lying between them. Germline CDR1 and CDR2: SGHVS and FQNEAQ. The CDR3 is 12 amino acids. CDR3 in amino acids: CASSFYFYEQYF. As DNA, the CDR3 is TGTGCCAGCAGCTTCTACTTCTACGAGCAGTACTTC.

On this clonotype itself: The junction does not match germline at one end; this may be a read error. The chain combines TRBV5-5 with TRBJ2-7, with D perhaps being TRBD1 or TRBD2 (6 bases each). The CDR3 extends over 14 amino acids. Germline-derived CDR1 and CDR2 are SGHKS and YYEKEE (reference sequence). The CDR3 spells CASSLVGGRPGANF. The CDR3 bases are TGTGCCAGCAGCTTGGTAGGGGGGAGGCCGGGAGCGAACTTC.

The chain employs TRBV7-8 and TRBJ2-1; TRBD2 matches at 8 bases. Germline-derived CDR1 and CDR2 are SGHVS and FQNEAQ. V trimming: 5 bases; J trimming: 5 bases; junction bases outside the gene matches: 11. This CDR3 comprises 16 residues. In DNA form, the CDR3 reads TGTGCCAGCAGCACAACGGTGGGGCGGGGGGACAATGAGCAGTTCTTC. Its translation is CASSTTVGRGDNEQFF.

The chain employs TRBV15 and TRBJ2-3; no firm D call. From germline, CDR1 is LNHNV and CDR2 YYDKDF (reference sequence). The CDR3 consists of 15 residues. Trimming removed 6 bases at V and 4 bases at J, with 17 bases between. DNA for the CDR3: TGTGCCACCAGGCCCCCCCTTGGGTCGGCAGATACGCAGTATTTT. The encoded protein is CATRPPLGSADTQYF.

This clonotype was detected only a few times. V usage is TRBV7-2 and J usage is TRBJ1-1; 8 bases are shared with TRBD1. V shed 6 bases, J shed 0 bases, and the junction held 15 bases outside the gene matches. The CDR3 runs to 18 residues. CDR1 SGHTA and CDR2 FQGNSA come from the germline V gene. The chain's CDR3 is CASRYTTGVRALNTEAFF. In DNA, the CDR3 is TGTGCCAGCAGATATACGACAGGGGTGCGGGCCTTGAACACTGAAGCTTTCTTT.

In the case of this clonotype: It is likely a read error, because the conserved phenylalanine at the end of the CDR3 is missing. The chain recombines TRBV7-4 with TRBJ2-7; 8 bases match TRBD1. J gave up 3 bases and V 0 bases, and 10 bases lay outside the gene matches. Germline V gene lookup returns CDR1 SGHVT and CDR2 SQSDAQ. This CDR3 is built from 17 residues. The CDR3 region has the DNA TGTGCCAGCAGCTTAGCGGACAGGGCAAGAGTGCTCTACGAGCAGTACCTC. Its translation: CASSLADRARVLYEQYL.

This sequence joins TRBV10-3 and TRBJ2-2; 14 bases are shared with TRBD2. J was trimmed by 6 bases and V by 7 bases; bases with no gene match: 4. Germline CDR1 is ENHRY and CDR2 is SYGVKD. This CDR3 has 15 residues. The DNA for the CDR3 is TGTGCCATCACTCCGGGACTAGCGGGAGCCGGGGAGCTGTTTTTT. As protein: CAITPGLAGAGELFF.

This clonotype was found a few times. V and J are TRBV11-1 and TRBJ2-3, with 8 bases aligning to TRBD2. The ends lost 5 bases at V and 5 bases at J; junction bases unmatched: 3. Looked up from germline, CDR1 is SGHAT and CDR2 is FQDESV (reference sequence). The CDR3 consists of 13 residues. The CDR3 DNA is TGTGCCAGCAGCCCGACTAGCGAAGATACGCAGTATTTT. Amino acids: CASSPTSEDTQYF.

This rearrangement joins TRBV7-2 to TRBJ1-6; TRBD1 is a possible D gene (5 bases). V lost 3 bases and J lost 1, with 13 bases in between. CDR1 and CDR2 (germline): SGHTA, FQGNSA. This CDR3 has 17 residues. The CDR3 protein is CTSSFWPGRSYNSPLHF. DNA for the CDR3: TGTACCAGCAGCTTTTGGCCAGGGCGTTCCTATAATTCACCCCTCCACTTT.

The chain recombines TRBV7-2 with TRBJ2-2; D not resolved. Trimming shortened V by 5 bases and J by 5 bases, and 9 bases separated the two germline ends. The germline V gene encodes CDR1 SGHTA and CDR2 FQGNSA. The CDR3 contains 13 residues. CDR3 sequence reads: CASSLDPTGELFF. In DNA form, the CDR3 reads TGTGCCAGCAGCCTGGACCCTACCGGGGAGCTGTTTTTT. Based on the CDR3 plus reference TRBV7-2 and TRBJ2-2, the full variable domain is GAGVSQSPSNKVTEKGKDVELRCDPISGHTALYWYRQSLGQGLEFLIYFQGNSAPDKSGLPSDRFSAERTGGSVSTLTIQRTQQEDSAVYLCASSLDPTGELFFGEGSRLTVL.